These T cell receptor beta chains were read from a single sample in a study of cytomegalovirus exposure and HLA in healthy donors. Only in-frame clones appear in the TCRdb table, and some are missing; sequencing was by immunoSEQ multiplex PCR. The table includes 100,000 to 150,000 clones, over 9.5% detected once. The specimen sequenced was PBMCs. These receptors came from a woman between 18 and 29 years old in good health and CMV-seropositive. The CDR3 runs from the conserved cysteine through the conserved F or W. D genes are given only for firm matches. For some rows the clone size is stated as once, few or many, or as a class when expanded; others skip it.

clone_size | cdr3_length | j_call | d_call | v_call | cdr3_nt | cdr3_aa
few | 14 | TRBJ1-5 | NA | TRBV19 | TGTGCCAGTAGTATAACCTCAACAAATCAGCCCCAGCATTTT | CASSITSTNQPQHF
few | 15 | TRBJ2-7 | TRBD1 | TRBV6-5 | TGTGCCAGCAGTTACCGGGGACAGGGATCCTACGAGCAGTACTTC | CASSYRGQGSYEQYF
NA | 12 | TRBJ1-2 | NA | TRBV28 | TGTGCCAGCAGTTTTGGGGCGCGGGGCTACACCTTC | CASSFGARGYTF
NA | 14 | TRBJ2-6 | NA | TRBV6-4 | TGTGCCAGCAGAGACAGCTCTGGGGCCAACGTCATGACTTTC | CASRDSSGANVMTF
NA | 18 | TRBJ2-1 | TRBD2 | TRBV14 | TGTGCCAGCAGCCAAGGGTACGGTAGCGGGTACCCTTACAATGAGCAGTTCTTC | CASSQGYGSGYPYNEQFF
NA | 13 | TRBJ2-7 | TRBD1 | TRBV30 | TGTGCCTGGAGTCCGAGCACAGGGGGCAAGCAGTACTTC | CAWSPSTGGKQYF
few | 16 | TRBJ1-5 | NA | TRBV4-2 | TGTGCCAGCAGCCAGTGGGGGGAGTATAGCAATCAGCCCCAGCATTTT | CASSQWGEYSNQPQHF
NA | 17 | TRBJ2-7 | TRBD2 | TRBV2 | TGTGCCAGCAGCGGGACCGGGACTAGCGGGAGGCCCTACGAGCAGTACTTC | CASSGTGTSGRPYEQYF
few | 14 | TRBJ2-1 | NA | TRBV7-6 | TGTGCCAGCAGCTTAGATAGAGCTGGCAATGAGCAGTTCTTC | CASSLDRAGNEQFF
NA | 13 | TRBJ1-1 | NA | TRBV4-1 | TGCGCCAGCAGCCAAGAGGGGGGCACTGAAGCTTTCTTT | CASSQEGGTEAFF
NA | 14 | TRBJ2-7 | TRBD1 | TRBV5-1 | TGCGCCAGCAGCCCGGGACAGGGACTTGGCGAGCAGTACTTC | CASSPGQGLGEQYF
NA | 14 | TRBJ2-5 | TRBD2 | TRBV10-2 | TGCGCCAGCAGAGGGACTAGCGGGCAAGAGACCCAGTACTTC | CASRGTSGQETQYF
NA | 12 | TRBJ1-4 | NA | TRBV28 | TGTGCCAGCAGTTTCGGGGGTGAAAAACTGTTTTTT | CASSFGGEKLFF
few | 14 | TRBJ2-2 | NA | TRBV9 | TGTGCCAGCAGCGTAGATTTGGGGGCTGGGGAGCTGTTTTTT | CASSVDLGAGELFF
NA | 12 | TRBJ2-7 | TRBD1 | TRBV7-9 | TGTGCCAGCAGCCAGGGACAGTACGAGCAGTACTTC | CASSQGQYEQYF
NA | 16 | TRBJ2-7 | NA | TRBV28 | TGTGCCAGCAGTTCAATCCTCGGCAGGATAACCTACGAGCAGTACTTC | CASSSILGRITYEQYF
NA | 14 | TRBJ2-1 | NA | TRBV7-9 | TGTGCCAGCACCGACAGTAGCTCCTACAATGAGCAGTTCTTC | CASTDSSSYNEQFF
NA | 15 | TRBJ2-1 | TRBD2 | TRBV15 | TGTGCCACCAGCAGAGGTGGCGGGAGGCCCAATGAGCAGTTCTTC | CATSRGGGRPNEQFF
few | 13 | TRBJ1-1 | TRBD1 | TRBV29-1 | TGCAGCGCAATAGGGACAGCGAACACTGAAGCTTTCTTT | CSAIGTANTEAFF
few | 12 | TRBJ2-7 | NA | TRBV10-3 | TGTGCCATCTCAACTAGCTCCTACGAGCAGTACTTC | CAISTSSYEQYF
NA | 14 | TRBJ2-7 | NA | TRBV14 | TGTGCCAGCAGCCACCACCCAGGCTCCTACGAGCAGTACTTC | CASSHHPGSYEQYF
NA | 13 | TRBJ2-5 | TRBD2 | TRBV30 | TGTGCCTGGAGGGGACTAGCGGGAGAGACCCAGTACTTC | CAWRGLAGETQYF
NA | 15 | TRBJ1-1 | NA | TRBV5-4 | TGTGCCAGCAGCTTTATTGGACGGGGAAACACTGAAGCTTTCTTT | CASSFIGRGNTEAFF
NA | 16 | TRBJ2-7 | NA | TRBV5-6 | TGTGCCAGCAGTTCACCACTTGAAAAAATTTCCTACGAGCAGTACTTC | CASSSPLEKISYEQYF
NA | 16 | TRBJ2-7 | NA | TRBV25-1 | TGTGCCAGCAGTGAATCGGGCAGGGAGGCCCTCTACGAGCAGTACTTC | CASSESGREALYEQYF